The TCR beta chain described here comes from a study of blood T cell repertoires in COVID-19. J was trimmed by 9 bases and V by 6 bases; bases with no gene match: 11. This CDR3 contains 13 residues. The germline V gene encodes CDR1 LNHDA and CDR2 SQIVND (reference sequence). Original handling: Estimation of nucleated cell counts relied on the amplification of reference gene primers. TCRdb's table, derived via immunoSEQ multiplex PCR, lists solely in-frame clones and lacks some. From that table come the V and J calls and clone size; the DNA was used to work out D and trimming. The data show a few hundred thousand clones, about 80% seen once.

The TCR sequence derives from an elderly woman with acute or convalescent COVID-19. V is TRBV19 and J is TRBJ2-7, with 7 nucleotides matching TRBD1. Sequencing used peripheral blood. CDR3 residues: CASRGRQGLRQYF. In DNA form, the CDR3 reads TGTGCCAGTAGGGGTCGACAGGGTTTACGGCAGTACTTC.